The T cell receptor beta chain under discussion was sequenced for a study of vaccination and CD4 T cells after COVID-19. Background on the study: Vaccination of participants consisted of two doses of either BNT162b2 or mRNA-1273 vaccine.

Indicated time point: late sampling 161 to 241 days after vaccination in a few convalescent patients. Treatment of the sample: roughly 10-day PBMC culture with coronavirus spike peptide pools or control peptides (ViraFEST assay). In the case of this clonotype: Its matching antigen is unknown.

Cultured CD4+ T-cell DNA underwent Oncomine TCR Beta short-read sequencing. In TCRdb, the PCR reads were re-called with MiXCR into one record per CDR3 protein. The table includes 15,000 to 20,000 distinct CDR3 sequences, under 55% detected once. CDR1 SGHTA and CDR2 FQGNSA come from the germline V gene. The CDR3 is made up of 17 amino acids. Losses at the gene ends were 1 base for V and 11 bases for J; bases not matched to a gene: 13. V usage is TRBV7-2 and J usage is TRBJ2-1, with 11 bases identical to TRBD2. This TCR came from a human donor who had recovered from COVID-19. Sequences were derived from CD4+ T cells from blood, cultured in vitro, sampled about 7 months after SARS-CoV-2 vaccination. Here the CDR3 DNA reads TGTGCCAGCAGCTTAGATGGCCTACTAGCGGGAGCCGGGAAGCAGTTCTTC. This sequence encodes CASSLDGLLAGAGKQFF.